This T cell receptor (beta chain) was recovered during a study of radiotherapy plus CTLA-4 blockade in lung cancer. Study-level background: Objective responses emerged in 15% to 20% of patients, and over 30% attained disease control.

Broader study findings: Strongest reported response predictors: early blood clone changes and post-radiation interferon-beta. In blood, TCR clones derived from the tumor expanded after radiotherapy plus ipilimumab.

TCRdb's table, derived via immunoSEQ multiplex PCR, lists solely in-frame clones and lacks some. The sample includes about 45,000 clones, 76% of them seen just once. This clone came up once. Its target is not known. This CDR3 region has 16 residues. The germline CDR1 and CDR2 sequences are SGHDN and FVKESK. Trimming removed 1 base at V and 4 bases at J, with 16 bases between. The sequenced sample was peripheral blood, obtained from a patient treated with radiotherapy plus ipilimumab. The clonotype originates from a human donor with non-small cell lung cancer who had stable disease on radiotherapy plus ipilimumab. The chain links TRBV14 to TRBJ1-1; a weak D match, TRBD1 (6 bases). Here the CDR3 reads CASSQGGGKFFTEAFF. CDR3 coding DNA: TGTGCCAGCAGCCAAGGAGGGGGGAAATTTTTCACTGAAGCTTTCTTT.